One sample yielded the 11 T cell receptor beta chains listed below, sequenced in a study of blood T cell repertoires in COVID-19. Assay used: immunoSEQ multiplex PCR; TCRdb lists only in-frame clones, some missing. The sample consists of about 34,000 clones, approximately 91% of them appearing once. The source material was peripheral blood. The receptors here all came from a man between 65 and 85 years old with active COVID-19.

The rearrangement joins TRBV18 to TRBJ1-1; D may be TRBD1 (6 bases). The CDR3 is 15 amino acids. Germline V gives CDR1 KGHSH, CDR2 LQKENI. Trimming stripped 1 base from V and 5 bases from J, with 14 bases between. The CDR3 loop reads CASSPRQRGGTEAFF. The CDR3, as DNA: TGTGCCAGCTCACCACGACAGAGGGGGGGGACTGAAGCTTTCTTT.

CDR3 amino acids: CARSLVLGGRVQQYF. The DNA of the CDR3 is TGTGCCAGAAGCTTGGTTTTGGGCGGGAGGGTCCAGCAGTACTTC. The rearrangement joins TRBV5-3 to TRBJ2-7; TRBD2 matches 9 bases. TRBV5-3 falls under the ORF class, with uncertain function. The CDR3 is 15 residues long. V was pared by 0 bases and J by 8 bases, with 9 bases of the junction left unmatched.

V and J are TRBV2 and TRBJ2-1; tentative D call: TRBD1 (6 bases). The CDR3 sequence is 15 residues long. The germline V gene has CDR1 SNHLY and CDR2 FYNNEI. The V end was cut by 1 base, the J end by 2 bases, with 9 bases between. CDR3 sequence: CASSEDRVPYNEQFF. The CDR3, as DNA: TGTGCCAGCAGTGAAGACAGGGTGCCCTACAATGAGCAGTTCTTC.

The chain combines TRBV14 with TRBJ2-1; TRBD2 agrees at 11 bases. The trim removed 4 bases at V and 0 bases at J, leaving 8 bases unmatched. Germline V CDR1 and CDR2: SGHDN, FVKESK. This CDR3 spans 18 amino acids. The CDR3 here is CASSPTGLAELSYNEQFF. The CDR3 bases are TGTGCCAGCAGCCCCACGGGACTAGCGGAGCTCTCCTACAATGAGCAGTTCTTC.

This chain links TRBV19 with TRBJ1-6; TRBD1 agrees at 8 bases. This CDR3 spans 15 amino acids. Germline-derived CDR1 and CDR2 are LNHDA and SQIVND (reference sequence). V was clipped by 3 bases and J by 5 bases; unmatched bases: 3. CDR3 DNA: TGTGCCAGTAGTATTACGACAGGGGATAATTCACCCCTCCACTTT. This translates into CASSITTGDNSPLHF.

The rearrangement uses TRBV20-1 and TRBJ2-7; 7 bases are a match to TRBD2. CDR3 length equals 11 residues. J lost 7 bases, V lost 3 bases, and 3 bases had no gene match. Germline loops: CDR1 DFQATT, CDR2 SNEGSKA (reference sequence). In nucleotides, the CDR3 is TGCAGTGCTAGCGGCGGGGGAGAGCAGTACTTC. Translation gives CSASGGGEQYF.

This clone came up once. The rearrangement links TRBV20-1 to TRBJ1-1; no firm D call. Germline assignment: CDR1 DFQATT and CDR2 SNEGSKA (reference sequence). V was shortened by 3 bases and J by 1 base, with 15 bases between the two germline ends. The CDR3 totals 15 residues. Here the CDR3 reads CSASHPFEANTEAFF. CDR3 DNA: TGCAGTGCTAGTCACCCCTTTGAGGCGAACACTGAAGCTTTCTTT.

The chain has TRBV2 and TRBJ2-3; no reliable D call. V was pared by 5 bases and J by 5 bases, with 8 bases between. CDR3 length equals 12 residues. Germline V gene lookup returns CDR1 SNHLY and CDR2 FYNNEI. CDR3 residues: CASSSDLDTQYF. The CDR3 DNA is TGTGCCAGCAGTTCTGACTTAGATACGCAGTATTTT.

The rearrangement links TRBV11-2 to TRBJ2-7; 9 bases map to TRBD1. Germline values: CDR1 SGHAT, CDR2 FQNNGV. The CDR3 loop spans 14 amino acids. J gave up 1 base and V 4 bases, and 2 bases lay outside the gene matches. CDR3 protein: CASSSGTGSYEQYF. DNA of the CDR3: TGTGCCAGCAGCTCCGGGACAGGGTCCTACGAGCAGTACTTC.

This CDR3 is CASSTGGTSYEQYF. CDR3 nucleotides: TGTGCCAGCAGCACGGGGGGAACCTCCTACGAGCAGTACTTC. The rearrangement joins TRBV6-2 or TRBV6-3 to TRBJ2-7; 7 nucleotides match TRBD2. The CDR3 sequence is 14 residues long. Germline-derived CDR1 and CDR2 are MNHEY and SVGEGT. The V segment lost 6 bases and the J segment 0 bases; nucleotides outside the gene matches: 5.

The rearrangement links TRBV5-1 to TRBJ1-2; D not certain. Trimming took 5 bases from V and 5 from J, leaving 19 bases between them. The CDR3 extends over 15 amino acids. Germline CDR1 reads SGHRS; CDR2 reads YFSETQ. CDR3 sequence reads: CASSPADGGRYGYTF. The CDR3 region has the DNA TGCGCCAGCAGTCCCGCGGACGGCGGGCGATATGGCTACACCTTC.